A single sample is the source of the 17 T cell receptor beta chains below, sequenced in a study of breast tumors, draining lymph nodes, adjacent tissues. TCRdb called the multiplex PCR reads again in MiXCR, with one record for every CDR3 protein. Among approximately 100,000 distinct CDR3 sequences listed, under 40% were seen once. Axillary draining lymph nodes of breast cancer patients supplied the node samples. Sequencing was performed on axillary lymph node tissue. The receptors stem from a female donor with breast cancer. Some clones in this sample may be carry-over from other donors' samples.

The count of this clonotype is one. The chain's CDR3 is CSARSAGQGNSPLHF. The CDR3 coding sequence is TGCAGTGCTAGATCCGCGGGACAGGGGAATTCACCCCTCCACTTT. J is TRBJ1-6 and V is TRBV20-1; 10 bases are shared with TRBD1. The length of the CDR3 is 15 residues. Germline V gene data show CDR1 as DFQATT and CDR2 as SNEGSKA (reference sequence). V lost 2 bases, J lost 7 bases, and 5 bases stayed unmatched.

As for this clonotype: The junction departs from germline at one end; a sequencing error may be responsible. This rearrangement joins TRBV11-1 to TRBJ1-2, with a weak D call TRBD1 (5 bases). From germline, CDR1 is SGHAT and CDR2 FQDESV (reference sequence). The CDR3 runs 13 residues. CDR3 DNA: TGTGCCAGCAGCTCAGCAGGGATCTACGGCTACGCCTTC. Translating it yields CASSSAGIYGYAF.

This chain joins TRBV18 and TRBJ2-7, with D hard to call. CDR1 and CDR2 (germline): KGHSH, LQKENI. The CDR3 loop spans 14 amino acids. The V and J ends lost 6 bases and 2 bases respectively, with 14 bases between them. The CDR3 region has the DNA TGTGCCAGCTCTCAAGGACCAGACACCTACGAGCAGTACTTC. Protein sequence: CASSQGPDTYEQYF.

About this clonotype: At one boundary the junction diverges from the germline segment, which might be a read error. V and J are TRBV25-1 and TRBJ2-7; D is perhaps TRBD2 (5 bases). This CDR3 region has 15 residues. Germline loops: CDR1 MGHDK, CDR2 SYGVNS. CDR3 amino acids: CTSGGYTSYSYEQYF. CDR3 DNA: TGTACCAGCGGTGGTTACACTTCCTACTCCTACGAGCAGTACTTC.

This clonotype was seen just once. V is TRBV5-6 and J is TRBJ2-3, with D unclear. The germline V gene encodes CDR1 SGHDT and CDR2 YYEEEE. The ends were cut back, 1 base at V and 11 bases at J, with 8 bases in the middle. The CDR3 runs to 11 residues. The CDR3 DNA is TGTGCCAGCAGCTTGAACAATGAGCAGTATTTT. This encodes CASSLNNEQYF.

This clonotype was recorded a few times. This may come from a read error, since a much larger clone is one base off. This chain uses TRBV5-6 with TRBJ1-2; no firm D call. Trimming stripped 2 bases from V and 6 bases from J, with 17 bases between. The CDR3 spans 15 residues. Germline V gives CDR1 SGHDT, CDR2 YYEEEE. The CDR3 coding sequence is TGTGCCAGCAGCTTAGTAACAGCGGGCGCACATGGCTACACCTTC. It encodes CASSLVTAGAHGYTF. The full variable domain, in which reference TRBV5-6 and TRBJ1-2 provide the parts outside the CDR3, is DAGVTQSPTHLIKTRGQQVTLRCSPKSGHDTVSWYQQALGQGPQFIFQYYEEEERQRGNFPDRFSGHQFPNYSSELNVNALLLGDSALYLCASSLVTAGAHGYTFGSGTRLTVV.

With regard to this clonotype: A much larger clone is a single base away; this may be a read error. The CDR3 end shows no conserved phenylalanine or tryptophan, and so a read error is likely. The DNA is left out, because the CDR3 cannot be placed on it with certainty; the CDR3 is given as TCRdb lists it. Here the CDR3 reads CASSLGARDRAAS. The V and J genes are TRBV11-2 and TRBJ1-6; TRBD1 is taken as the D call from the table, unchecked against the DNA. Germline CDR1 SGHAT, CDR2 FQNNGV. The CDR3 spans 13 amino acids, including both terminal residues.

This clonotype was found many times. The V and J genes are TRBV12-3 or TRBV12-4 and TRBJ2-7; 10 nucleotides align to TRBD1. This CDR3 has 13 amino acids. The trim removed 7 bases at V and 12 bases at J, leaving 12 bases unmatched. CDR3 loop: CASTAADRGPLYF. The CDR3 DNA reads TGTGCCAGCACCGCCGCCGACAGGGGGCCTCTGTACTTC.

The sample holds many counts of this clonotype. J is TRBJ2-7 and V is TRBV28; 7 bases fit TRBD2. J was trimmed by 6 bases and V by 8 bases; bases with no gene match: 1. The CDR3 is made up of 10 amino acids. Germline assignment: CDR1 MDHEN and CDR2 SYDVKM. The DNA of the CDR3 is TGTGCCAGCGGGGGGGGCGAGCAGTACTTC. It encodes CASGGGEQYF. Combining the CDR3 with reference TRBV28 and TRBJ2-7 gives the whole variable domain DVKVTQSSRYLVKRTGEKVFLECVQDMDHENMFWYRQDPGLGLRLIYFSYDVKMKEKGDIPEGYSVSREKKERFSLILESASTNQTSMYLCASGGGEQYFGPGTRLTVT.

This clonotype has ten or more counts. This chain links TRBV18 with TRBJ2-7, with a weak D call TRBD1 (6 bases). V gave up 6 bases and J gave up 2 bases, with 17 bases separating them. The CDR3 runs 15 residues. Germline CDR1 KGHSH, CDR2 LQKENI. CDR3 sequence: CASSLEPGTTYEQYF. The DNA for the CDR3 is TGTGCCAGCTCCCTTGAACCCGGGACAACCTACGAGCAGTACTTC.

On this clonotype itself: The junction departs from germline at one end; a sequencing error may be responsible. The chain is built from TRBV12-3 or TRBV12-4 and TRBJ2-1, with TRBD1 matching 7 bases. This CDR3 region has 14 residues. The CDR3 sequence: CASSVAGGYNEQFF. The CDR3 nucleotides are TGTGCCAGCAGTGTAGCAGGGGGCTACAATGAGCAGTTCTTC.

This clonotype was counted at least ten times. V is TRBV6-5 and J is TRBJ2-7, with no clear D. The CDR3 has 14 residues. Between the trimmed V and J ends, which lost 2 bases and 4 bases, there was a span of 12 bases. Germline CDR1 and CDR2: MNHEY and SVGAGI. CDR3 in amino acids: CASSYRPVGYEQYF. As DNA, the CDR3 is TGTGCCAGCAGTTACCGCCCCGTGGGGTACGAGCAGTACTTC.

Many counts were recorded for this clonotype. The germline gene is not matched at one end of the junction; a read error may be the cause. This chain connects TRBV20-1 to TRBJ2-5; D remains ambiguous. CDR1 and CDR2 from the germline V gene are DFQATT and SNEGSKA (reference sequence). This CDR3 contains 11 residues. The DNA for the CDR3 is TGCAGTGCTAGACAGAAAGAGACCCAGTCCTTC. Translation gives CSARQKETQSF.

This clonotype has a count of ten or more. This sequence joins TRBV9 and TRBJ2-1; TRBD2 agrees at 9 bases. V was clipped by 0 bases and J by 9 bases; unmatched bases: 7. The CDR3 is 15 amino acids. The germline gives CDR1 SGDLS, CDR2 YYNGEE. The CDR3 sequence: CASSVGNSGGGEQFF. CDR3 DNA: TGTGCCAGCAGCGTAGGAAATAGCGGGGGCGGTGAGCAGTTCTTC.

The sample holds many counts of this clonotype. CDR3 sequence: CASSPVGTGHNEQFF. The CDR3 nucleotides are TGTGCCAGCAGCCCCGTTGGGACCGGACACAATGAGCAGTTCTTC. This chain links TRBV7-2 with TRBJ2-1; TRBD1 or TRBD2 may be the D gene (5 bases each). The germline V gene has CDR1 SGHTA and CDR2 FQGNSA. The CDR3 runs to 15 residues. Trimming cost V 5 bases and J 5 bases, with 16 bases left between them.

In this sample, this clonotype turned up many times. This clone may be a read error of a much larger clone one base away. Here the CDR3 DNA reads TGCAGTGCGAGGGAAGGGACATGGGGCTCCGAGCAGTACTTC. It codes for CSAREGTWGSEQYF. This chain connects TRBV20-1 to TRBJ2-7; D perhaps matches TRBD1 (6 bases). V lost 6 bases, J lost 6 bases, and 21 bases lay in between. There are 14 residues in the CDR3. The germline CDR1 and CDR2 sequences are DFQATT and SNEGSKA (reference sequence).

This clonotype was found many times. The J gene is TRBJ1-6, the V gene TRBV18; a possible D gene is TRBD1 (6 bases). The length of the CDR3 is 16 residues. With 4 bases removed from V and 9 bases from J, the gap between germline ends came to 19 bases. Germline V CDR1 and CDR2: KGHSH, LQKENI. In DNA form, the CDR3 reads TGTGCCAGCTCACTACAAGGGGACATTAGGATTTCACCCCTCCACTTT. It specifies CASSLQGDIRISPLHF.